This T cell receptor beta chain was retrieved from a study of blood T cell repertoires in COVID-19. Here immunoSEQ multiplex PCR was the method, and the copy in TCRdb shows in-frame clones only, minus some. The sample has around 300,000 clones; around 90% are singletons. The TCR was taken from a woman aged 40 to 50 who had recovered from COVID-19. The sample comprised PBMCs or T cells enriched from blood (not recorded which).

The CDR3 is CASRQGAGMNTEAFF. The CDR3 DNA is TGTGCCAGCAGACAGGGGGCCGGAATGAACACTGAAGCTTTCTTT. This chain connects TRBV6-4 to TRBJ1-1; TRBD1 matches at 9 bases. The V gene end was trimmed by 6 bases and the J gene end by 0 bases; junction bases not matched to a gene: 5. CDR1 and CDR2 (germline): MRHNA, SNTAGT. The CDR3 consists of 15 residues.